One and the same sample provided the 22 T cell receptor beta chains below, sequenced in a study of OX40 agonist ivuxolimab in advanced cancers. Assay: immunoSEQ multiplex PCR; the TCRdb copy retains only in-frame clones and omits some. The profile covers about 63,000 clones, with 60% to 80% appearing a single time and 1.6% taken by the ten largest. The specimen was CD4+ or CD8+ T cells sorted from blood, collected in a trial of the OX40 agonist ivuxolimab. The source is an adult with an advanced solid tumor such as melanoma, head and neck, liver or kidney cancer.

This chain uses TRBV7-2 with TRBJ2-5; a weak D match, TRBD1 (6 bases). The CDR3 extends over 13 amino acids. CDR1 SGHTA and CDR2 FQGNSA come from the germline V gene. V dropped 1 base and J dropped 3 bases, with 6 bases sitting between them. CDR3 nucleotides: TGTGCCAGCAGCTTAGGACAGGAAGAGACCCAGTACTTC. Protein product: CASSLGQEETQYF.

This clone has only a few counts. The V and J genes are TRBV6-6 and TRBJ1-5; D not certain. Germline loops: CDR1 MNHNY, CDR2 SVGAGI (reference sequence). CDR3 length: 13 amino acids. V gave up 7 bases and J gave up 5 bases, with 12 bases separating them. For the CDR3, the DNA is TGTGCCAGCACCCTAAACGGGTATCAGCCCCAGCATTTT. Translation gives CASTLNGYQPQHF.

The chain combines TRBV19 with TRBJ1-2; D is possibly TRBD1 (5 bases). Trimming pared 7 bases from V and 4 bases from J, leaving 22 bases between. Germline V CDR1 and CDR2: LNHDA, SQIVND (reference sequence). The length of the CDR3 is 16 residues. The CDR3 DNA reads as TGTGCCAGTACCCTCCGTCCCGGGACGGGAAGCTATGGCTACACCTTC. This encodes CASTLRPGTGSYGYTF.

This clone has more than one count but fewer than ten. The chain couples TRBV5-1 to TRBJ1-5, with D unresolved. Germline-derived CDR1 and CDR2 are SGHRS and YFSETQ. V was clipped by 0 bases and J by 6 bases, with 7 bases between them. There are 13 residues in the CDR3. The CDR3 nucleotides are TGCGCCAGCAGCTTGGGTGGTTTTCAGCCCCAGCATTTT. Translation: CASSLGGFQPQHF. The full variable domain, completed using reference TRBV5-1 and TRBJ1-5, is KAGVTQTPRYLIKTRGQQVTLSCSPISGHRSVSWYQQTPGQGLQFLFEYFSETQRNKGNFPGRFSGRQFSNSRSEMNVSTLELGDSALYLCASSLGGFQPQHFGDGTRLSIL.

The rearrangement links TRBV18 to TRBJ2-3; 10 nucleotides align to TRBD1. Trimming cost V 3 bases and J 1 base; bases outside gene matches: 4. This CDR3 contains 16 residues. Germline V gene data show CDR1 as KGHSH and CDR2 as LQKENI. The CDR3 region is CASSPGTGVGTDTQYF. CDR3 in DNA: TGTGCCAGCTCACCCGGGACAGGGGTCGGCACAGATACGCAGTATTTT.

V and J are TRBV6-5 and TRBJ1-2; 7 nucleotides match TRBD1. The CDR3 extends over 14 amino acids. V lost 4 bases and J lost 4; bases outside the gene matches: 6. Germline V gene lookup returns CDR1 MNHEY and CDR2 SVGAGI. The CDR3 sequence is CASSLTGLGYGYTF. The CDR3 DNA reads TGTGCCAGCAGTTTGACAGGGTTGGGCTATGGCTACACCTTC.

The sample holds a few counts of this clone. V gene TRBV28 combines with J gene TRBJ1-3; no definite D call. CDR1 and CDR2 (germline): MDHEN, SYDVKM. The CDR3 is 14 residues long. Trimming pared 6 bases from V and 2 bases from J, leaving 11 bases between. In nucleotides, the CDR3 is TGTGCCAGCAGGGGCGGGCTTACTGGAAACACCATATATTTT. It codes for CASRGGLTGNTIYF.

The chain links TRBV28 to TRBJ1-5, with 9 bases aligning to TRBD1. This CDR3 has 16 amino acids. The V segment lost 6 bases and the J segment 6 bases; nucleotides outside the gene matches: 12. The germline V gene encodes CDR1 MDHEN and CDR2 SYDVKM. The CDR3 spells CASSSDRGPLGQPQHF. The CDR3 nucleotides are TGTGCCAGCAGCTCGGACAGGGGCCCACTGGGTCAGCCCCAGCATTTT.

The chain carries TRBV28 and TRBJ2-3, with unresolved D. V gave up 6 bases and J gave up 9 bases, with 13 bases separating them. There are 12 residues in the CDR3. The germline CDR1 and CDR2 sequences are MDHEN and SYDVKM. The DNA for the CDR3 is TGTGCCAGCAGCTCCGGAGCCACAACGCAGTATTTT. Translating gives CASSSGATTQYF.

The rearrangement joins TRBV12-5 to TRBJ2-7; D possibly corresponds to TRBD2 (5 bases). The germline V gene has CDR1 LGHNT and CDR2 FRNRAP. V lost 4 bases to trimming and J lost 4 bases, with 17 bases between them. The CDR3 runs 15 residues. The CDR3: CASGYYGSVVYEQYF. CDR3 coding DNA: TGTGCTAGTGGTTATTATGGGAGTGTCGTGTACGAGCAGTACTTC.

This clone was detected only once. The genes are TRBV15 and TRBJ2-3, with 12 nucleotides matching TRBD2. The CDR3 runs to 15 residues. With V trimmed by 4 bases and J by 3 bases, 2 bases remained unmatched. Looked up from germline, CDR1 is LNHNV and CDR2 is YYDKDF (reference sequence). In DNA, the CDR3 is TGTGCCACCAGCACTAGCGGGGGGGCAACAGATACGCAGTATTTT. The encoded protein is CATSTSGGATDTQYF.

This clone was seen more than once but under ten times. The V and J genes are TRBV28 and TRBJ2-3; the D gene is possibly TRBD1 (5 bases). Germline CDR1 and CDR2: MDHEN and SYDVKM. Trimming cost V 3 bases and J 0 bases, with 10 bases left between them. The CDR3 sequence is 15 residues long. DNA for the CDR3: TGTGCCAGCAGTTTGAAGGGGTCCAGCACAGATACGCAGTATTTT. Translated: CASSLKGSSTDTQYF.

This clone is medium-sized (0.01 to 0.1%) within its sample. The V and J genes are TRBV11-2 and TRBJ2-3; perhaps TRBD1 as D (6 bases). From germline, CDR1 is SGHAT and CDR2 FQNNGV. V lost 5 bases, J lost 6 bases, and 9 bases lay in between. CDR3 length: 12 residues. CDR3 nucleotides: TGTGCCAGCAGCACCGACAGGGATACGCAGTATTTT. It translates to CASSTDRDTQYF.

This chain joins TRBV5-5 and TRBJ2-3; the match to TRBD1 covers 8 bases. Germline CDR1 reads SGHKS; CDR2 reads YYEKEE (reference sequence). V shed 0 bases, J shed 1 base, and the junction held 1 base outside the gene matches. The CDR3 covers 15 residues. CDR3 sequence: CASSLGGQGTDTQYF. The CDR3, as DNA: TGTGCCAGCAGCTTGGGGGGACAGGGCACAGATACGCAGTATTTT.

For this clone: Compared with germline, one end of the junction differs, possibly owing to a read error. CDR3 bases: TGTGCTAGCAGCTCTCGCAGGGGAACTACCGGGGAGCTGTTTTTT. Protein: CASSSRRGTTGELFF. The gene calls are TRBV7-7 and TRBJ2-2, with a tentative D call TRBD1 (6 bases). The germline gives CDR1 SSHAT, CDR2 FNYEAQ (reference sequence). The CDR3 extends over 15 amino acids.

This chain links TRBV9 with TRBJ2-5; 7 bases map to TRBD2. Germline values: CDR1 SGDLS, CDR2 YYNGEE. CDR3 length: 14 amino acids. V dropped 3 bases and J dropped 4; count of bases not matched to a gene: 6. DNA of the CDR3: TGTGCCAGCAGCGCGAGCGGGGCCGGAGAGACCCAGTACTTC. Residues: CASSASGAGETQYF.

The chain employs TRBV6-1 and TRBJ2-7; TRBD1 matches at 7 bases. The CDR3 covers 13 residues. Trimming took 6 bases from V and 2 from J; bases not matched to a gene: 4. Germline V CDR1 and CDR2: MNHNS, SASEGT. DNA of the CDR3: TGTGCCAGCAGCCCGGGACAGACCTACGAGCAGTACTTC. The encoded protein is CASSPGQTYEQYF.

The genes are TRBV7-8 and TRBJ1-1; no clear D. The CDR3 length is 13 residues. The germline V and J ends were trimmed by 1 base and 5 bases, with 8 bases remaining between them. Germline V gene lookup returns CDR1 SGHVS and CDR2 FQNEAQ. CDR3 coding DNA: TGTGCCAGCAGCTTAGACCCTGGGACTGAAGCTTTCTTT. It codes for CASSLDPGTEAFF.

The chain links TRBV5-4 to TRBJ2-2, with D tentatively TRBD1 (5 bases). Germline V gene lookup returns CDR1 SGHNT and CDR2 YYREEE (reference sequence). V lost 1 base and J 5 bases, leaving 9 bases between the germline ends. The CDR3 totals 14 residues. The CDR3 is CASSLPGKTGELFF. DNA for the CDR3: TGTGCCAGCAGCTTGCCAGGGAAGACCGGGGAGCTGTTTTTT.

The CDR3 reads CASSFHRVSSYEQYF. The CDR3 DNA reads as TGTGCCAGCAGTTTTCACAGGGTCTCGTCCTACGAGCAGTACTTC. This rearrangement joins TRBV28 to TRBJ2-7; D perhaps matches TRBD1 (6 bases). Trimming stripped 3 bases from V and 1 base from J, with 13 bases between. The CDR3 has 15 amino acids. Germline CDR1 is MDHEN and CDR2 is SYDVKM.

The chain combines TRBV18 with TRBJ2-7, with 11 bases that match TRBD2. CDR1 is KGHSH and CDR2 is LQKENI in the germline V gene. This CDR3 region has 15 residues. J gave up 5 bases and V 3 bases, and 6 bases lay outside the gene matches. The chain's CDR3 is CASSPKLAGANEQYF. CDR3 nucleotide sequence: TGTGCCAGCTCACCTAAACTAGCGGGAGCCAACGAGCAGTACTTC.

This clone was seen repeatedly, ten times or more. The rearrangement uses TRBV10-1 and TRBJ1-4; TRBD1 is a possible D gene (5 bases). V was clipped by 4 bases and J by 3 bases, with 6 bases between them. This CDR3 has 13 residues. Per the germline V gene, CDR1 is WNHNN and CDR2 is SYGVQD (reference sequence). CDR3 in amino acids: CASSGTSNEKLFF. The CDR3 DNA follows: TGCGCCAGCAGTGGGACATCTAATGAAAAACTGTTTTTT.